This TCR beta chain was observed in a study of T cell changes during pregnancy in multiple sclerosis (dated by TCRdb to about 2019). For context, the study as a whole: In women with multiple sclerosis, the researchers looked at how the T cell repertoire shifted as pregnancy progressed.

V is pared back by 5 bases and J by 6 bases, with 8 bases lying between the germline termini. Sequences MDHEN (CDR1) and SYDVKM (CDR2) are obtained from the germline V gene. Including the terminal cysteine and phenylalanine, the CDR3 comprises 11 residues. The retained sequence is limited to the CDR3, 33 bases, with the frame set at the first base. About this clone: This clone's antigen is unknown. No much larger clonotype is one base removed from it; base qualities were not supplied.

Receptor amplification or capture employed the immunoSEQ multiplex PCR assay. Drawn from immuneACCESS, this table holds only the in-frame rearrangements with V and J called that TCRdb kept. Clones are partly lost; checked studies trace under half to an unresolved V gene and leave the rest unexplained. This sample comprises roughly 90,000 clones, about 91% of them detected only once. The top ten clones comprise more than 1.5% of the sample. The chain is assembled from TRBV28 and TRBJ2-7; too little of a D gene remains to name it. Sample: peripheral blood, taken in the first trimester of pregnancy. The receptor was isolated from a female donor in good health, enrolled as a control in a pregnancy study. The DNA sequence follows: TGTGCCAGCAGTCTCAAGAGCGAGCAGTACTTC. Protein translation: CASSLKSEQYF. When the CDR3 is completed using the reference TRBV28 and TRBJ2-7 genes on either side, the full variable domain is DVKVTQSSRYLVKRTGEKVFLECVQDMDHENMFWYRQDPGLGLRLIYFSYDVKMKEKGDIPEGYSVSREKKERFSLILESASTNQTSMYLCASSLKSEQYFGPGTRLTVT.